This T cell receptor (beta chain) comes out of a study of shared clonotypes between healthy human individuals. Study conclusions and caveats: Clonotypes shared by all four donors outscored non-shared clonotypes in generation probability.

Germline-derived CDR1 and CDR2 are SGHRS and YFSETQ. With 0 bases clipped from V and 5 bases from J, the junction kept 4 bases outside the gene matches. There are 15 residues in the CDR3. Data came from immunoSEQ multiplex PCR; TCRdb stores just in-frame clones and leaves some out. This table has approximately 1.5 million clones, approximately 98% appearing once. As to this clone: The antigen is not known.

This chain connects TRBV5-1 to TRBJ1-4, with 7 bases lining up with TRBD1. This TCR was recovered from a man in his thirties or forties in good health. Source material: naive CD4+ T cells sorted from blood. Subset: CD45RA+ positively selected. The CDR3 nucleotides are TGCGCCAGCAGCTTGGAGGGGGCGGCGAATGAAAAACTGTTTTTT. This translates into CASSLEGAANEKLFF.